Listed here are 5 T cell receptor beta chains from one sample, sequenced in a study of blood T cell repertoires in COVID-19. Only in-frame clones appear in the TCRdb table, and some are missing; sequencing was by immunoSEQ multiplex PCR. The profile shows fewer than 350,000 clones, around four fifths of them singletons. Source material: peripheral blood. The receptors come from a woman between 45 and 60 years old with active or convalescent COVID-19.

The chain uses TRBV19 and TRBJ2-2, with D maybe TRBD1 (5 bases). The germline V gene has CDR1 LNHDA and CDR2 SQIVND (reference sequence). The CDR3 covers 19 residues. V was cut by 1 base and J by 0 bases, with 18 bases left in between. The CDR3 nucleotides are TGTGCCAGTAGTATAGGTAGCCCAGGGCCTTTCGCGAACACCGGGGAGCTGTTTTTT. Its protein product is CASSIGSPGPFANTGELFF.

The V gene is TRBV30, the J gene TRBJ2-2; a weak D match, TRBD2 (5 bases). There are 16 residues in the CDR3. The ends were cut back, 5 bases at V and 3 bases at J, with 19 bases in the middle. Germline V lookup: CDR1 GTSNPN, CDR2 SVGIG (reference sequence). The CDR3 loop is CAWESGSRTYTGELFF. The CDR3 DNA reads as TGTGCCTGGGAGAGCGGCTCCAGGACGTACACCGGGGAGCTGTTTTTT.

This chain uses TRBV21-1 with TRBJ2-3; no DNA check was done on the table's D call, TRBD1. TRBV21-1 is tagged as a pseudogene. The CDR3 covers 15 residues. The chain's CDR3 is CASSKGQGNTDTQYF. DNA for the CDR3: TGTGCCAGCAGCAAAGGACAGGGGAACACAGATACGCAGTATTTT.

V is TRBV30 and J is TRBJ1-5; a possible D gene is TRBD1 (6 bases). Germline CDR1 and CDR2: GTSNPN and SVGIG (reference sequence). The CDR3 contains 14 residues. V lost 2 bases and J lost 7, with 15 bases in between. This CDR3 is CAWSPRGSGQPQHF. The CDR3 nucleotides are TGTGCCTGGAGTCCCAGGGGTTCGGGACAGCCCCAGCATTTT.

The table lists this clone with many counts. The chain carries TRBV5-1 and TRBJ1-1; D possibly corresponds to TRBD1 (5 bases). The CDR3 consists of 15 residues. Germline V gene sequence: CDR1 SGHRS, CDR2 YFSETQ. Trimming removed 2 bases at V and 3 bases at J, with 14 bases between. For the CDR3, the DNA is TGCGCCAGCAGCTTAGTAATAGGGGCTGACACTGAAGCTTTCTTT. Its protein is CASSLVIGADTEAFF.